The sequence of this TCR beta chain was determined in a study of shared clonotypes between healthy human individuals. Profiled with immunoSEQ multiplex PCR; TCRdb holds only in-frame clones, not every one. The sample has about 2.3 million clones, approximately 90% seen once. CD4+ cells were split into CD45RA+ naive and CD45RA-negative memory subsets. This clone was recorded only once. What it recognizes is unknown. Study outcomes and limitations: Naive CD4 clonotypes were shared across a handful of donors at about 5%.

The V gene's germline CDR1 is SNHLY and CDR2 FYNNEI. CDR3 size: 12 residues. Trimming pared 6 bases from V and 3 bases from J, leaving 9 bases between. Material for sequencing was naive CD4+ T cells from PBMCs. Subset indicated: CD45RA+ positively selected. The sequence was collected from a man aged 18 to 30 in good health. Some clones in this sample may be carry-over from other donors' samples. This chain joins TRBV2 and TRBJ2-7; D is possibly TRBD1 (5 bases). CDR3: CASRTDGYEQYF. In DNA, the CDR3 is TGTGCCAGCAGGACAGACGGCTACGAGCAGTACTTC.